These 20 T cell receptor beta chains were sequenced from one sample in a study of shared clonotypes between healthy human individuals. Assay used: immunoSEQ multiplex PCR; TCRdb lists only in-frame clones, some missing. The table records roughly 2 million clones, around 95% of them present only once. The sample consisted of naive CD4+ T cells sorted from blood. Indicated subset: CD45RA+ positively selected. The receptors were gathered from a man between 18 and 29 years old in good health.

The CDR3 nucleotides read TGCAGCGGCAAGGGGCTTGGCACAGATACGCAGTATTTT. Translating gives CSGKGLGTDTQYF. J is TRBJ2-3 and V is TRBV29-1; D may be TRBD1 (5 bases). Trimming cost V 7 bases and J 1 base, with 12 bases left between them. Germline CDR1 and CDR2: SQVTM and ANQGSEA. This CDR3 has 13 residues.

The V and J genes are TRBV19 and TRBJ1-1; 8 bases fit TRBD1. CDR3 length equals 16 residues. In germline, CDR1 is LNHDA, CDR2 SQIVND (reference sequence). With 6 bases clipped from V and 2 bases from J, the junction kept 11 bases outside the gene matches. The CDR3 DNA follows: TGTGCCAGTAGCCCCGCGGGACAGGCCAAAAACACTGAAGCTTTCTTT. It specifies CASSPAGQAKNTEAFF. The whole variable domain, remainder taken from reference TRBV19 and TRBJ1-1, is DGGITQSPKYLFRKEGQNVTLSCEQNLNHDAMYWYRQDPGQGLRLIYYSQIVNDFQKGDIAEGYSVSREKKESFPLTVTSAQKNPTAFYLCASSPAGQAKNTEAFFGQGTRLTVV.

This clone came up once. The gene calls are TRBV7-3 and TRBJ2-1, with TRBD2 as a possible D gene (6 bases). This CDR3 has 13 residues. Trimming took 4 bases from V and 9 from J, leaving 13 bases between them. Per the germline V gene, CDR1 is SGHTA and CDR2 is FQGTGA. The DNA of the CDR3 is TGTGCCAGCAGCTCCCACCGGGGGACTGAGCAGTTCTTC. Its translation: CASSSHRGTEQFF.

With regard to this clone: Possible read error: a much larger clone is one base away. DNA of the CDR3: TGTGCCAGCAGCTTAGCCAATCAGCCCCAGCATTTT. It translates to CASSLANQPQHF. The chain has TRBV7-9 and TRBJ1-5; unclear D gene. V shed 0 bases and J shed 3 bases, with 0 bases lying between them. Germline V gives CDR1 SEHNR, CDR2 FQNEAQ (reference sequence). This CDR3 region has 12 residues. Filled out from reference TRBV7-9 and TRBJ1-5, the complete variable domain reads DTGVSQNPRHKITKRGQNVTFRCDPISEHNRLYWYRQTLGQGPEFLTYFQNEAQLEKSRLLSDRFSAERPKGSFSTLEIQRTEQGDSAMYLCASSLANQPQHFGDGTRLSIL.

The CDR3 loop reads CASSLETANYGYTF. The CDR3 DNA is TGTGCCAGCAGCTTAGAGACAGCTAACTATGGCTACACCTTC. The V gene is TRBV7-2, the J gene TRBJ1-2, with D maybe TRBD1 (5 bases). The V gene lost 1 base and the J gene lost 0 bases, with 6 bases spanning the gap. CDR1 is SGHTA, CDR2 FQGNSA, per germline. This CDR3 has 14 residues.

This rearrangement joins TRBV18 to TRBJ1-6; weak D call: TRBD1 (6 bases). Trimming removed 6 bases from V and 0 bases from J, with 12 bases in between. The CDR3 contains 16 residues. CDR1 KGHSH and CDR2 LQKENI come from the germline V gene. The CDR3 is CASSRQESSYNSPLHF. CDR3 DNA: TGTGCCAGCTCCCGACAGGAGAGCTCCTATAATTCACCCCTCCACTTT.

V gene TRBV30 combines with J gene TRBJ1-6, with D hard to call. The germline V gene has CDR1 GTSNPN and CDR2 SVGIG (reference sequence). The CDR3 has 15 amino acids. Trimming removed 3 bases at V and 1 base at J, with 10 bases between. CDR3 DNA: TGTGCCTGGAGGGATGAAGGATCCTATAATTCACCCCTCCACTTT. This sequence encodes CAWRDEGSYNSPLHF.

The sample holds one count of this clone. This rearrangement joins TRBV30 to TRBJ1-2, with 7 bases fitting TRBD1. Germline CDR1 reads GTSNPN; CDR2 reads SVGIG (reference sequence). The CDR3 totals 11 residues. The V and J ends lost 7 bases and 6 bases, in that order; junction bases with no gene match: 5. The CDR3 DNA sequence: TGTGCCTCACAGGGGAGCGATGGCTACACCTTC. Amino acid sequence: CASQGSDGYTF.

This clone appeared a single time. The V and J genes are TRBV7-2 and TRBJ2-7, with TRBD1 identical over 9 bases. This CDR3 contains 14 residues. J was trimmed by 5 bases and V by 6 bases; bases with no gene match: 8. Germline assignment: CDR1 SGHTA and CDR2 FQGNSA. Here the CDR3 DNA reads TGTGCCAGCAGAGGGACAGGGCATTTTGACGAGCAGTACTTC. Encoded protein: CASRGTGHFDEQYF.

The J gene is TRBJ2-7, the V gene TRBV28, with D tentatively TRBD2 (5 bases). Trimming left V 4 bases short and J 0 bases short, with 10 bases between. This CDR3 is built from 14 residues. From germline, CDR1 is MDHEN and CDR2 SYDVKM. CDR3 nucleotide sequence: TGTGCCAGCAGTTGGGGTGGGAGCTCCTACGAGCAGTACTTC. Amino acid sequence: CASSWGGSSYEQYF.

The CDR3 loop reads CASSLLAGGINEQFF. The CDR3 DNA reads as TGCGCCAGCAGCCTCCTAGCGGGAGGTATCAATGAGCAGTTCTTC. The rearrangement uses TRBV5-1 and TRBJ2-1; TRBD2 matches 11 bases. The CDR3 is 15 amino acids. Trimming cost V 4 bases and J 6 bases; bases outside gene matches: 6. Germline V gene sequence: CDR1 SGHRS, CDR2 YFSETQ.

The chain recombines TRBV27 with TRBJ1-1; D is possibly TRBD1 (6 bases). The germline V and J ends were trimmed by 5 bases and 1 base, with 8 bases remaining between them. CDR3 size: 13 residues. Germline CDR1 is MNHEY and CDR2 is SMNVEV (reference sequence). The CDR3 reads CASSRQENTEAFF. CDR3 in DNA: TGTGCCAGCAGTAGACAGGAGAACACTGAAGCTTTCTTT.

The genes are TRBV30 and TRBJ1-2, with D maybe TRBD1 (6 bases). The CDR3 sequence is 16 residues long. V was clipped by 5 bases and J by 1 base, with 20 bases between them. The germline V gene has CDR1 GTSNPN and CDR2 SVGIG (reference sequence). The chain's CDR3 is CAWGPPRGAVNYGYTF. The CDR3 DNA reads as TGTGCCTGGGGGCCGCCTAGGGGGGCGGTTAACTATGGCTACACCTTC.

This clone came up a few times. The chain joins TRBV30 to TRBJ1-1, with TRBD1 matching over 8 bases. The V and J ends lost 3 bases and 1 base, in that order; junction bases with no gene match: 4. Germline-derived CDR1 and CDR2 are GTSNPN and SVGIG (reference sequence). This CDR3 spans 14 amino acids. The CDR3 protein is CAWRATGANTEAFF. DNA of the CDR3: TGTGCCTGGAGGGCGACAGGGGCGAACACTGAAGCTTTCTTT.

This chain uses TRBV7-9 with TRBJ1-5, with D perhaps TRBD1 (6 bases). The CDR3 contains 14 residues. The V end was cut by 4 bases, the J end by 4 bases, with 11 bases between. In germline, CDR1 is SEHNR, CDR2 FQNEAQ (reference sequence). The CDR3 DNA sequence: TGTGCCAGCAGCTCAGGGACACCTAATCAGCCCCAGCATTTT. Protein sequence: CASSSGTPNQPQHF.

The chain carries TRBV11-2 and TRBJ1-5; D remains ambiguous. The CDR3 has 15 amino acids. Per germline, CDR1 SGHAT and CDR2 FQNNGV. V shed 0 bases and J shed 6 bases, with 12 bases lying between them. The CDR3: CASSLDSGRGQPQHF. DNA of the CDR3: TGTGCCAGCAGCTTAGATTCCGGTCGCGGTCAGCCCCAGCATTTT.

This clone occurred many times. The chain links TRBV25-1 to TRBJ2-2; D uncertain. Germline loops: CDR1 MGHDK, CDR2 SYGVNS. V was shortened by 1 base and J by 4 bases, with 4 bases between the two germline ends. The CDR3 runs to 13 residues. The CDR3 region is CASSESSTGELFF. The CDR3 DNA follows: TGTGCCAGCAGTGAATCGAGCACCGGGGAGCTGTTTTTT.

The chain joins TRBV11-3 to TRBJ2-7; D tentatively reads TRBD1 or TRBD2 (6 bases each). The CDR3 length is 13 residues. V lost 5 bases to trimming and J lost 2 bases, with 10 bases between them. Germline CDR1 SGHNT, CDR2 YENEEA. CDR3 residues: CASSRGAAYEQYF. CDR3 DNA: TGTGCCAGCAGCAGGGGGGCAGCCTACGAGCAGTACTTC.

CDR3 loop: CASRYTNQPQHF. CDR3 DNA sequence: TGTGCCAGCAGGTACACGAATCAGCCCCAGCATTTT. The chain couples TRBV6-6 to TRBJ1-5; no definite D call. Germline V CDR1 and CDR2: MNHNY, SVGAGI (reference sequence). The CDR3 is made up of 12 amino acids. V was shortened by 6 bases and J by 4 bases, with 7 bases between the two germline ends.

This chain uses TRBV7-2 with TRBJ2-7; the D gene is possibly TRBD1 (8 bases). Germline CDR1 reads SGHTA; CDR2 reads FQGNSA. Trimming stripped 4 bases from V and 2 bases from J, with 15 bases between. The CDR3 consists of 15 residues. Here the CDR3 DNA reads TGTGCCAGCAGCTCCTGGGGGGGACAGGCCTACGAGCAGTACTTC. Translating gives CASSSWGGQAYEQYF. The full variable domain, completed using reference TRBV7-2 and TRBJ2-7, is GAGVSQSPSNKVTEKGKDVELRCDPISGHTALYWYRQSLGQGLEFLIYFQGNSAPDKSGLPSDRFSAERTGGSVSTLTIQRTQQEDSAVYLCASSSWGGQAYEQYFGPGTRLTVT.